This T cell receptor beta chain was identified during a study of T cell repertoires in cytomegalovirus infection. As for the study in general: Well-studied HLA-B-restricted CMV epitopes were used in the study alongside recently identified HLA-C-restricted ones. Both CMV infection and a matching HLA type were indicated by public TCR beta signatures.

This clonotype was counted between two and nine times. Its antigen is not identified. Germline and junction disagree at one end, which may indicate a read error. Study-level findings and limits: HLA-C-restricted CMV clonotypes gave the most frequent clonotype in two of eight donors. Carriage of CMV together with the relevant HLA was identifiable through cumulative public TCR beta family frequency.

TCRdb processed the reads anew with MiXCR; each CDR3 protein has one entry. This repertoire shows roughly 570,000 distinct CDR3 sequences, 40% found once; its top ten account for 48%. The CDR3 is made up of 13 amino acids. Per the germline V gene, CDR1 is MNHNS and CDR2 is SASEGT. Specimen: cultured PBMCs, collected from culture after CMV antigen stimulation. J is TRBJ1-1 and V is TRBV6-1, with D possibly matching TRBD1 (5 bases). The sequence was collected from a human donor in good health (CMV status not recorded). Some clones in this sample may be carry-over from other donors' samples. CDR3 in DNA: TGTGCCACCAGTCTCCAGGGGAACACTGAAGCTTTCTTT. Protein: CATSLQGNTEAFF.